This T cell receptor (beta chain) was retrieved from a study of CD4 T cells in relation to SARS-CoV-2 and coronaviruses. About the research overall: Negative control cultures got HIV-1 Nef peptides or no peptide. Overall study findings and caveats: SARS-CoV-2-driven expansion was significantly weaker in crossreactive than monoreactive clones.

As for this clone: What it recognizes is unknown.

TCRdb's copy holds only in-frame clones and misses some; the assay was immunoSEQ multiplex PCR. The sample carries about 22,000 clones, about 70% recorded once. CD4+ T cells from unexposed donors were obtained before the COVID-19 pandemic (2011-2018). After ten to eleven days of culture, CD4+ T cells were isolated. Sequenced sample: CD4+ T cells from PBMCs, cultured in vitro. This sequence was found in a human donor in good health.

CDR3 amino acids: CASSPLPGHYSGANVLTF. CDR3 in DNA: TGTGCCAGTAGTCCGCTACCGGGACATTACTCTGGGGCCAACGTCCTGACTTTC. The J gene is TRBJ2-6, the V gene TRBV19; tentative D call: TRBD1 (6 bases). The CDR3 length is 18 residues. Germline CDR1 is LNHDA and CDR2 is SQIVND (reference sequence). Trimming cost V 5 bases and J 0 bases, with 17 bases left between them. Full variable domain (missing parts from reference TRBV19 and TRBJ2-6): DGGITQSPKYLFRKEGQNVTLSCEQNLNHDAMYWYRQDPGQGLRLIYYSQIVNDFQKGDIAEGYSVSREKKESFPLTVTSAQKNPTAFYLCASSPLPGHYSGANVLTFGAGSRLTVL.